What follows are 26 T cell receptor beta chains derived from one specimen sequenced in a study of T cell changes during pregnancy in multiple sclerosis. Profiling relied on immunoSEQ multiplex PCR, and the TCRdb table lists in-frame clones only, not all of them. The top ten hold 3.5% to 4.5% of the sample, which has under 80,000 clones, roughly 92% seen once. The specimen was peripheral blood, collected after pregnancy. The source is a female donor in good health, enrolled as a control in a pregnancy study.

This chain's CDR3 is CASSSVGLAPSSYNEQFF. The CDR3, as DNA: TGTGCCAGCAGCTCTGTTGGACTAGCACCGAGCTCCTACAATGAGCAGTTCTTC. The V call is TRBV7-8, the J call TRBJ2-1, with 8 positions matching TRBD2. Per the germline V gene, CDR1 is SGHVS and CDR2 is FQNEAQ. This CDR3 spans 18 amino acids. J was trimmed by 0 bases and V by 4 bases; bases with no gene match: 11.

This chain uses TRBV6-6 with TRBJ1-1; the match to TRBD1 covers 7 bases. This CDR3 spans 12 amino acids. Unmatched junction bases numbered 5, after V lost 5 bases and J lost 8 bases. The germline CDR1 and CDR2 sequences are MNHNY and SVGAGI (reference sequence). The CDR3 nucleotides read TGTGCCAGCAGTCCCCGGGACAGAGAAGCTTTCTTT. It translates to CASSPRDREAFF.

The V call is TRBV7-3, the J call TRBJ2-7; 10 bases are a match to TRBD2. CDR1 is SGHTA and CDR2 is FQGTGA in the germline V gene. The V segment lost 5 bases and the J segment 3 bases; nucleotides outside the gene matches: 7. This CDR3 spans 15 amino acids. CDR3 DNA: TGTGCCAGCAGCCCGACTAGCGGGCAAAGCTACGAGCAGTACTTC. It specifies CASSPTSGQSYEQYF. The full variable domain, in which reference TRBV7-3 and TRBJ2-7 provide the parts outside the CDR3, is GAGVSQTPSNKVTEKGKYVELRCDPISGHTALYWYRQSLGQGPEFLIYFQGTGAADDSGLPNDRFFAVRPEGSVSTLKIQRTERGDSAVYLCASSPTSGQSYEQYFGPGTRLTVT.

V gene TRBV28 combines with J gene TRBJ1-4; 9 nucleotides agree with TRBD1. Germline CDR1 MDHEN, CDR2 SYDVKM. This CDR3 is 15 amino acids long. The trim removed 4 bases at V and 3 bases at J, leaving 3 bases unmatched. The CDR3 nucleotides are TGTGCCAGCAGTTCCCGACAGGGGGCTAATGAAAAACTGTTTTTT. It codes for CASSSRQGANEKLFF.

This clone has more than one count but fewer than ten. This chain links TRBV6-4 with TRBJ2-1; 8 bases map to TRBD1. CDR3 size: 15 residues. J gave up 3 bases and V 2 bases, and 3 bases lay outside the gene matches. Germline values: CDR1 MRHNA, CDR2 SNTAGT. CDR3 protein: CASSDDTGGYNEQFF. As DNA, the CDR3 is TGTGCCAGCAGTGACGATACAGGGGGCTACAATGAGCAGTTCTTC.

V usage is TRBV29-1 and J usage is TRBJ2-1, with D perhaps TRBD1 (6 bases). CDR3 length: 13 residues. V shed 4 bases and J shed 12 bases, with 19 bases lying between them. Per the germline V gene, CDR1 is SQVTM and CDR2 is ANQGSEA. The CDR3 DNA reads TGCAGCGTTGGTTTTGAAACGACAGGCCCGCAGTTCTTC. Protein sequence: CSVGFETTGPQFF.

This sequence joins TRBV19 and TRBJ2-7; D remains ambiguous. Trimming removed 1 base from V and 6 bases from J, with 7 bases in between. CDR3 length: 12 amino acids. The V gene's germline CDR1 is LNHDA and CDR2 SQIVND (reference sequence). The CDR3 is CASSIGRGEQYF. CDR3 coding DNA: TGTGCCAGTAGTATAGGGAGAGGCGAGCAGTACTTC.

The table lists this clone with a count of one. The rearrangement links TRBV18 to TRBJ2-1, with 11 bases fitting TRBD2. After removal of 3 bases from V and 2 bases from J, the junction contained 3 bases not matched to a gene. This CDR3 is built from 16 residues. Per germline, CDR1 KGHSH and CDR2 LQKENI. In DNA form, the CDR3 reads TGTGCCAGCTCACCCACTAGCGGGAGTGCCTACAATGAGCAGTTCTTC. Residues: CASSPTSGSAYNEQFF.

The chain combines TRBV27 with TRBJ1-5, with D tentatively TRBD1 (5 bases). The CDR3 covers 17 residues. V gave up 4 bases and J gave up 3 bases, with 19 bases separating them. Germline V gene sequence: CDR1 MNHEY, CDR2 SMNVEV (reference sequence). The CDR3 region is CASSSPAGKGYNQPQHF. The CDR3 nucleotides read TGTGCCAGCAGTTCCCCCGCAGGGAAGGGGTACAATCAGCCCCAGCATTTT.

The rearrangement uses TRBV11-3 and TRBJ2-3; a possible D gene is TRBD1 (5 bases). Between the trimmed V and J ends, which lost 1 base and 5 bases, there was a span of 10 bases. From germline, CDR1 is SGHNT and CDR2 YENEEA. This CDR3 region has 14 residues. The chain's CDR3 is CASSLGQGLDTQYF. Written as DNA, the CDR3 is TGTGCCAGCAGCTTAGGGCAGGGATTAGATACGCAGTATTTT.

The chain links TRBV11-2 to TRBJ1-4, with D possibly matching TRBD1 (6 bases). In germline, CDR1 is SGHAT, CDR2 FQNNGV. Trimming left V 6 bases short and J 3 bases short, with 14 bases between. This CDR3 has 15 residues. The CDR3 loop is CASSSSGTPNEKLFF. The CDR3 DNA is TGTGCCAGCAGTTCTTCCGGGACACCTAATGAAAAACTGTTTTTT.

This clone was counted between two and nine times. The chain links TRBV25-1 to TRBJ1-2, with D possibly being TRBD1 (5 bases). Deletions cut 1 base from V and 7 bases from J, with 13 bases between. The CDR3 is made up of 14 amino acids. Germline V lookup: CDR1 MGHDK, CDR2 SYGVNS. The CDR3 spells CASSEFTRDVGYTF. The CDR3 DNA follows: TGTGCCAGCAGTGAATTCACCAGGGATGTTGGCTACACCTTC.

V usage is TRBV27 and J usage is TRBJ1-1; the match to TRBD1 covers 7 bases. This CDR3 is 15 amino acids long. In germline, CDR1 is MNHEY, CDR2 SMNVEV (reference sequence). Losses at the gene ends were 5 bases for V and 1 base for J; bases not matched to a gene: 7. The CDR3 DNA reads as TGTGCCAGCAGTGATTCAGGGGGTCAGAACACTGAAGCTTTCTTT. Translation: CASSDSGGQNTEAFF.

The rearrangement uses TRBV7-2 and TRBJ2-2; D possibly corresponds to TRBD2 (5 bases). V lost 5 bases and J 6 bases, leaving 13 bases between the germline ends. Per germline, CDR1 SGHTA and CDR2 FQGNSA. The CDR3 sequence is 14 residues long. CDR3 sequence reads: CASSLRSGSGELFF. The DNA for the CDR3 is TGTGCCAGCAGCCTACGATCGGGGTCCGGGGAGCTGTTTTTT.

This clone was seen just once. The chain uses TRBV14 and TRBJ2-7; D possibly corresponds to TRBD1 (6 bases). CDR1 and CDR2 (germline): SGHDN, FVKESK. This CDR3 comprises 12 residues. Trimming stripped 6 bases from V and 3 bases from J, with 9 bases between. The CDR3 DNA is TGTGCCAGCAGTCACAGGGTCTACGAGCAGTACTTC. Amino acids: CASSHRVYEQYF.

This clone was found once. The gene calls are TRBV27 and TRBJ2-6, with D perhaps matching TRBD2 (6 bases). V was clipped by 7 bases and J by 0 bases, with 16 bases between them. Per germline, CDR1 MNHEY and CDR2 SMNVEV (reference sequence). The CDR3 spans 17 residues. DNA of the CDR3: TGTGCCAGCACCCCCTTGGAGGGATCCTCTGGGGCCAACGTCCTGACTTTC. Translation gives CASTPLEGSSGANVLTF.

The gene calls are TRBV5-1 and TRBJ2-5; D ambiguous. This CDR3 has 13 residues. Trimming removed 2 bases at V and 5 bases at J, with 10 bases between. The germline gives CDR1 SGHRS, CDR2 YFSETQ. DNA of the CDR3: TGCGCCAGCAGCTTACGTCAGTTCGAGACCCAGTACTTC. This gives the protein CASSLRQFETQYF.

The chain has TRBV28 and TRBJ1-3; 11 bases align to TRBD1. The trim removed 6 bases at V and 5 bases at J, leaving 9 bases unmatched. Germline CDR1 and CDR2: MDHEN and SYDVKM. This CDR3 has 16 residues. CDR3 nucleotides: TGTGCCAGCAGCTCCTCCGGGACAGGGGGTAGAAACACCATATATTTT. Residues: CASSSSGTGGRNTIYF.

The chain couples TRBV2 to TRBJ2-1; 8 bases line up with TRBD2. The junction had 7 bases not matched to a gene; V was cut back by 5 bases and J by 4 bases. CDR1 is SNHLY, CDR2 FYNNEI, per germline. The CDR3 sequence is 15 residues long. The CDR3 DNA sequence: TGTGCCAGCAGTCCCGACGGGACTAGATACAATGAGCAGTTCTTC. Translated: CASSPDGTRYNEQFF.

The chain has TRBV27 and TRBJ2-7; TRBD1 might be the D (6 bases). This CDR3 contains 16 residues. Germline values: CDR1 MNHEY, CDR2 SMNVEV (reference sequence). The ends were cut back, 4 bases at V and 0 bases at J, with 16 bases in the middle. As DNA, the CDR3 is TGTGCCAGCAGTTCCCTGACAGGTTCAAACTCCTACGAGCAGTACTTC. This encodes CASSSLTGSNSYEQYF.

CDR3 in amino acids: CASSLGLVGRRNTIYF. The CDR3 nucleotides are TGTGCCAGCAGCTTAGGACTAGTTGGCCGGAGAAACACCATATATTTT. The gene calls are TRBV7-9 and TRBJ1-3; no firm D call. The CDR3 spans 16 residues. The germline V gene encodes CDR1 SEHNR and CDR2 FQNEAQ (reference sequence). V was pared by 1 base and J by 5 bases, with 15 bases between.

The V call is TRBV6-1, the J call TRBJ1-4; D perhaps matches TRBD1 (5 bases). Germline V gives CDR1 MNHNS, CDR2 SASEGT. V was clipped by 2 bases and J by 2 bases, with 15 bases between them. The CDR3 contains 17 residues. The CDR3 region has the DNA TGTGCCAGCAGTGAATTCGGCAGGGAGGGGACTAATGAAAAACTGTTTTTT. It specifies CASSEFGREGTNEKLFF.

This clone was seen just once. The V and J genes are TRBV29-1 and TRBJ2-1, with 7 bases identical to TRBD2. V trimming: 0 bases; J trimming: 4 bases; junction bases outside the gene matches: 6. The CDR3 length is 15 residues. Germline V gene lookup returns CDR1 SQVTM and CDR2 ANQGSEA. The DNA for the CDR3 is TGCAGCGTTGAAGAGTTGGCGGGAGTTTACAATGAGCAGTTCTTC. Its protein is CSVEELAGVYNEQFF.

The V and J genes are TRBV6-1 and TRBJ2-1, with D tentatively TRBD1 (5 bases). Trimming shortened V by 7 bases and J by 8 bases, and 18 bases separated the two germline ends. The CDR3 runs to 14 residues. Germline V lookup: CDR1 MNHNS, CDR2 SASEGT. Here the CDR3 reads CASNLRGLIDEQFF. The CDR3 coding sequence is TGTGCCAGCAATCTTAGGGGTCTGATCGATGAGCAGTTCTTC.

V usage is TRBV5-4 and J usage is TRBJ2-3, with 10 bases identical to TRBD1. Germline assignment: CDR1 SGHNT and CDR2 YYREEE (reference sequence). The CDR3 length is 15 residues. The V gene end was trimmed by 0 bases and the J gene end by 6 bases; junction bases not matched to a gene: 4. The CDR3 sequence is CASSLVTGGGDTQYF. CDR3 DNA: TGTGCCAGCAGCTTGGTGACAGGGGGCGGCGATACGCAGTATTTT.

This chain connects TRBV5-1 to TRBJ1-2, with 11 bases that match TRBD1. The V segment lost 4 bases and the J segment 4 bases; nucleotides outside the gene matches: 3. Germline V CDR1 and CDR2: SGHRS, YFSETQ. This CDR3 has 14 amino acids. This CDR3 reads CASSLGQGGYGYTF. Here the CDR3 DNA reads TGCGCCAGCAGCCTGGGACAGGGGGGCTATGGCTACACCTTC.